One and the same sample provided the 8 T cell receptor beta chains below, sequenced in a study of beta chain features in type 1 diabetes. Study-level points and caveats: When Type 1 diabetes patients were examined, their TCRB CDR3s proved moderately but significantly shorter in all four CD4+ subsets.

Expressed TCRB transcripts got sequenced, as all isolated RNA was reverse transcribed. Sequenced by immunoSEQ multiplex PCR; TCRdb stores in-frame clones only, minus some. This sample has roughly 230,000 clones, with around 9.9% found just once. What these receptors recognize is not known. The sequenced sample consisted of naive CD4+ T cells from blood. These receptors were obtained from a man aged 25 to 40 with type 1 diabetes.

In this sample, this clone turned up a few times. The chain employs TRBV7-8 and TRBJ1-2; 8 positions match TRBD1. This CDR3 has 17 residues. Germline lookup yields CDR1 SGHVS and CDR2 FQNEAQ. The ends lost 4 bases at V and 2 bases at J; junction bases unmatched: 12. The CDR3: CASSSMPRTGQNYGYTF. CDR3 DNA sequence: TGTGCCAGCAGCTCTATGCCTCGGACAGGGCAGAACTATGGCTACACCTTC.

The chain's CDR3 is CASTIQVNTEAFF. CDR3 nucleotides: TGTGCCAGCACTATACAGGTTAACACTGAAGCTTTCTTT. The chain links TRBV7-9 to TRBJ1-1, with D possibly matching TRBD1 (5 bases). Germline V gene lookup returns CDR1 SEHNR and CDR2 FQNEAQ (reference sequence). Trimming cost V 7 bases and J 2 bases, with 11 bases left between them. The CDR3 loop spans 13 amino acids.

This clone was counted only a few times. One end of the junction does not line up with germline, which may come from a read error. The chain combines TRBV30 with TRBJ1-2, with a possible D match to TRBD1 (5 bases). In germline, CDR1 is GTSNPN, CDR2 SVGIG (reference sequence). CDR3 size: 13 residues. The CDR3 bases are TGTGCCTGGGGTGTACTAAGGAGGGGAGGCTACACCTTC. Its translation: CAWGVLRRGGYTF.

This clone was counted only a few times. CDR3 region: CASSLYYRLAGSSYNEQFF. For the CDR3, the DNA is TGTGCCAGCAGCTTATACTATCGCCTAGCGGGGAGCTCCTACAATGAGCAGTTCTTC. The chain uses TRBV7-2 and TRBJ2-1; TRBD2 agrees at 9 bases. The germline V gene has CDR1 SGHTA and CDR2 FQGNSA. With 2 bases clipped from V and 0 bases from J, the junction kept 11 bases outside the gene matches. The CDR3 is 19 residues long.

This clone appeared a few times. This chain uses TRBV28 with TRBJ1-5; TRBD1 is a possible D gene (6 bases). V was clipped by 3 bases and J by 0 bases, with 12 bases between them. The length of the CDR3 is 16 residues. Germline V gene data show CDR1 as MDHEN and CDR2 as SYDVKM. The CDR3: CASSLDRSYSNQPQHF. In DNA, the CDR3 is TGTGCCAGCAGTTTGGACAGAAGTTATAGCAATCAGCCCCAGCATTTT.

This sequence joins TRBV28 and TRBJ2-3; 8 bases are shared with TRBD1. The CDR3 loop spans 15 amino acids. The ends lost 7 bases at V and 3 bases at J; junction bases unmatched: 9. CDR1 MDHEN and CDR2 SYDVKM come from the germline V gene. The DNA of the CDR3 is TGTGCCAGCAAGACAGGGGCCGGTTTGACAGATACGCAGTATTTT. Amino acid sequence: CASKTGAGLTDTQYF.

The CDR3 nucleotides are TGTGCCAGCAGCTCCCCCAGAACCACAGATACGCAGTATTTT. Residues: CASSSPRTTDTQYF. The chain joins TRBV6-5 to TRBJ2-3; D not certain. The CDR3 runs 14 residues. Trimming removed 6 bases at V and 2 bases at J, with 12 bases between. Germline values: CDR1 MNHEY, CDR2 SVGAGI.

V usage is TRBV7-9 and J usage is TRBJ2-1; possible D gene TRBD1, 5 bases. CDR1 is SEHNR and CDR2 is FQNEAQ in the germline V gene (reference sequence). Trimming pared 1 base from V and 4 bases from J, leaving 14 bases between. The CDR3 has 16 amino acids. CDR3 sequence reads: CASSLVSGSGYNEQFF. The CDR3 nucleotides are TGTGCCAGCAGCTTAGTATCAGGGTCAGGGTACAATGAGCAGTTCTTC.